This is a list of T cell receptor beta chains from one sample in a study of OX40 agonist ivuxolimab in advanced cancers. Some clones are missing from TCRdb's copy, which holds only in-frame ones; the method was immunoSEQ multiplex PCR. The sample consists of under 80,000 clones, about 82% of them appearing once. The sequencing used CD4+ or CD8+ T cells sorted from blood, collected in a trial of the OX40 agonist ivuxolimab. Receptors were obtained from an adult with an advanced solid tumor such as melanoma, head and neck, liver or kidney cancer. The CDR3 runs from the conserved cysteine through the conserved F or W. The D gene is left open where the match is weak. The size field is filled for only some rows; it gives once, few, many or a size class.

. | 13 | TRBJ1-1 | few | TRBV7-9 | CASSLRLSTEAFF | TGTGCCAGCAGCTTAAGGTTATCCACTGAAGCTTTCTTT
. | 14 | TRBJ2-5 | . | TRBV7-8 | CASSWSTGKETQYF | TGTGCCAGCAGCTGGAGTACAGGGAAAGAGACCCAGTACTTC
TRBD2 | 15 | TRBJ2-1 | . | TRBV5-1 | CASSELSGGVNEQFF | TGCGCCAGCAGCGAGTTAAGCGGGGGGGTTAATGAGCAGTTCTTC
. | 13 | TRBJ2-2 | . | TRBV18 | CASSPLLSGELFF | TGTGCCAGCTCACCACTTCTATCCGGGGAGCTGTTTTTT
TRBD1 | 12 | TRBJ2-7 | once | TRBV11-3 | CASSPGTGVQYF | TGTGCCAGCAGTCCCGGGACAGGGGTGCAGTACTTC
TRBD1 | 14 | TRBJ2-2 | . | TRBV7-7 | CASSADRVTGELFF | TGTGCCAGCAGCGCCGACAGGGTTACCGGGGAGCTGTTTTTT
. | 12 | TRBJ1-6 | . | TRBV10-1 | CASSESGSPLHF | TGCGCCAGCAGTGAGTCGGGGTCACCCCTCCACTTT
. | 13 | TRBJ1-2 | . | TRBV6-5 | CASSEETPYGYTF | TGTGCCAGCAGTGAAGAGACTCCTTATGGCTACACCTTC
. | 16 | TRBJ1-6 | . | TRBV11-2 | CASSLVLGGSYSPLHF | TGTGCCAGCAGCTTAGTCCTGGGGGGGTCGTATTCACCCCTCCACTTT
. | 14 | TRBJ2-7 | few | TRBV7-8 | CASSLDRVSYEQYF | TGTGCCAGCAGCTTAGACAGGGTATCCTACGAGCAGTACTTC
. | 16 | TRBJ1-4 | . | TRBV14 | CASSQGAPSANEKLFF | TGTGCCAGCAGCCAAGGAGCTCCTTCGGCTAATGAAAAACTGTTTTTT
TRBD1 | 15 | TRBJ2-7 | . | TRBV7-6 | CASSLGPDRAYEQYF | TGTGCCAGCAGCTTAGGTCCGGACAGGGCCTACGAGCAGTACTTC
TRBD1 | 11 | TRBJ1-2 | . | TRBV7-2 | CASSPGQGVSF | TGTGCCAGCAGCCCGGGACAGGGGGTCTCTTTC
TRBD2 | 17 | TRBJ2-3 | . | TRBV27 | CASSKYSSGGAVDTQYF | TGTGCCAGCAGTAAATACTCTAGCGGGGGGGCTGTAGATACGCAGTATTTT
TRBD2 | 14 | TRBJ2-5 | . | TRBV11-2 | CASSPGGPMETQYF | TGTGCCAGCAGCCCGGGGGGGCCTATGGAGACCCAGTACTTC
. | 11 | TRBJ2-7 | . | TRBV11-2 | CASSVSNEQYF | TGTGCCAGCAGCGTCTCGAACGAGCAGTACTTC
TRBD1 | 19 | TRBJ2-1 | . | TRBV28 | CASSTRTGGNFWSYNEQFF | TGTGCCAGCAGTACCCGGACAGGGGGCAACTTTTGGTCCTACAATGAGCAGTTCTTC
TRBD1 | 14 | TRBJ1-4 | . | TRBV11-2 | CASSLTGGEEKLFF | TGTGCCAGCAGCTTAACAGGGGGAGAGGAAAAACTGTTTTTT
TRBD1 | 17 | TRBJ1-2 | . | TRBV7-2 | CASSLAIGSQGRGGYTF | TGTGCCAGCAGCTTAGCGATCGGTTCACAGGGGCGGGGTGGCTACACCTTC
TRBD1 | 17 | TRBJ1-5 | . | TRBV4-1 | CASSQYLSGGAHQPQHF | TGCGCCAGCAGCCAATATCTCTCAGGGGGCGCACATCAGCCCCAGCATTTT
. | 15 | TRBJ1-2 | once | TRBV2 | CASSERAVGGEGYTF | TGTGCCAGCAGTGAACGTGCCGTCGGGGGGGAGGGCTACACCTTC
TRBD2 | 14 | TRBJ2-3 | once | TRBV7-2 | CASSTGLAKDTQYF | TGTGCCAGCAGCACGGGACTAGCAAAAGATACGCAGTATTTT
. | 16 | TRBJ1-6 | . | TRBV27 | CASRTPETGESSPLHF | TGTGCCAGCAGAACTCCTGAGACAGGCGAAAGTTCACCCCTCCACTTT
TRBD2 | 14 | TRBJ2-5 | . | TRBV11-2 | CASSLAGGAETQYF | TGTGCCAGCAGCTTGGCGGGGGGGGCCGAGACCCAGTACTTC
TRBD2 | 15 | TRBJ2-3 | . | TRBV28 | CASSPWGGSSDTQYF | TGTGCCAGCAGTCCTTGGGGGGGGAGCTCAGATACGCAGTATTTT
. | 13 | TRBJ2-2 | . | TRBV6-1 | CASRQGNTGELFF | TGTGCCAGCAGGCAGGGTAACACCGGGGAGCTGTTTTTT
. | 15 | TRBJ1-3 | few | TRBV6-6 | CASSYSMGEGNTIYF | TGTGCCAGCAGTTACTCGATGGGGGAGGGAAACACCATATATTTT
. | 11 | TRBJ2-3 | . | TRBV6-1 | CASSDLDTQYF | TGTGCCAGCAGTGACTTAGATACGCAGTATTTT
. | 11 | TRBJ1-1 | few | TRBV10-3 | CAISRDTEAFF | TGTGCCATAAGCCGGGACACTGAAGCTTTCTTT
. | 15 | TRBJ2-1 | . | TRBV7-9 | CASSSNPMDYNEQFF | TGTGCCAGCAGCTCCAACCCGATGGACTACAATGAGCAGTTCTTC
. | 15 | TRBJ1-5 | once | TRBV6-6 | CASSSQGGGNQPQHF | TGTGCCAGCAGTTCACAGGGAGGGGGCAATCAGCCCCAGCATTTT
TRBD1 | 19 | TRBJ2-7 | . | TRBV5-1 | CASSFDRGTGPYLSREQYF | TGCGCCAGCAGCTTCGACCGAGGGACAGGGCCCTATCTTTCTAGGGAGCAGTACTTC
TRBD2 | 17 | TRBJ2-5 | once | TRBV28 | CASHPPRLAGGMETQYF | TGTGCCAGCCATCCCCCCCGACTAGCGGGGGGGATGGAGACCCAGTACTTC
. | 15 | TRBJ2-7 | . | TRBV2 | CASSETRPADYEQYF | TGTGCCAGCAGTGAAACCCGTCCCGCGGACTACGAGCAGTACTTC
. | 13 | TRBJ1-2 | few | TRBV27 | CASPPGRDYGYTF | TGTGCCAGCCCCCCCGGGAGGGACTATGGCTACACCTTC
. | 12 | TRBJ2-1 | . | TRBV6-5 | CASGGSYNEQFF | TGTGCCAGCGGGGGGAGCTACAATGAGCAGTTCTTC
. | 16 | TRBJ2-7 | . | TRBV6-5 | CASSYSGQHPPYEQYF | TGTGCCAGCAGTTACTCCGGACAGCACCCCCCCTACGAGCAGTACTTC
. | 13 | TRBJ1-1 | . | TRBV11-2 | CASSLGGLGEAFF | TGTGCCAGCAGCTTGGGGGGGCTGGGGGAAGCTTTCTTT
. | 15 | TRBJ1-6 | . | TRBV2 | CASSAPGNPNSPLHF | TGTGCCAGCAGTGCCCCGGGTAATCCTAATTCACCCCTCCACTTT
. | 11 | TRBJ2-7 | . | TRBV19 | CASGDNYEQYF | TGTGCCAGTGGGGACAACTACGAGCAGTACTTC
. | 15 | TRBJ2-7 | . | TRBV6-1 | CASSVSRRGTYEQYF | TGTGCCAGCAGTGTTTCTCGGAGGGGAACCTACGAGCAGTACTTC
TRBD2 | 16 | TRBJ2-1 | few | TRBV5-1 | CASSGALAGGLNEQFF | TGCGCCAGCAGCGGAGCACTAGCGGGGGGGCTCAATGAGCAGTTCTTC
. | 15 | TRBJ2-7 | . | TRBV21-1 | CASRDQRKGSYEQYF | TGTGCCAGCAGAGACCAGCGGAAAGGCTCCTACGAGCAGTACTTC
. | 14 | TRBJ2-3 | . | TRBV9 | CASSVVWGTDTQYF | TGTGCCAGCAGCGTAGTATGGGGCACAGATACGCAGTATTTT
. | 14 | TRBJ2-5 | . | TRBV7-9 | CASSFNPGRETQYF | TGTGCCAGCAGCTTCAATCCGGGTCGGGAGACCCAGTACTTC